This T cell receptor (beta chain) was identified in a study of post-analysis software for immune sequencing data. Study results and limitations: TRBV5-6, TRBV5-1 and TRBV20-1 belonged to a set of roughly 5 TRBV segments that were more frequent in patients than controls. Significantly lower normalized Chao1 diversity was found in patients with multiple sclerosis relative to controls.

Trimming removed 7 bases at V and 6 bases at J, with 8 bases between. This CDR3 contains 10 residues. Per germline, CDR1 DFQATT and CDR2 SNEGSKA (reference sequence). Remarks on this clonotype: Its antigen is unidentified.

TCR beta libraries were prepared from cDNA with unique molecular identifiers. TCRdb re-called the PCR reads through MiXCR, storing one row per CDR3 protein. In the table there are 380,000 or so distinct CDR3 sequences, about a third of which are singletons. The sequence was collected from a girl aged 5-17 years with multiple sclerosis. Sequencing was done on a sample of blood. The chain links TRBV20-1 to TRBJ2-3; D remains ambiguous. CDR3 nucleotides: TGCAGTGTTTTGTGGGATACGCAGTATTTT. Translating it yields CSVLWDTQYF.